The clone carrying this T cell receptor beta chain was found a few times. Its antigen is undetermined. The data were obtained in a study of cytomegalovirus exposure and HLA in healthy donors. Study-level information: As released early, the data held around 80 million unique TCRs from HLA-typed donors.

The CDR3 covers 15 residues. The ends were cut back, 0 bases at V and 2 bases at J, with 9 bases in the middle. Germline CDR1 MNHNS, CDR2 SASEGT. Notes on the study in general: In a later analysis, a missense DCLRE1C variant was linked to TCR beta V- and J-gene trimming.

Amplification used 60 Vbeta primers and 13 Jbeta primers. The table came from immunoSEQ multiplex PCR; TCRdb's copy has only in-frame clones and leaves some out. The sample records about 250,000 clones, roughly 78% being singletons. The rearrangement joins TRBV6-1 to TRBJ2-3; D gene uncertain. Sequenced sample: PBMCs. The TCR sequence derives from a boy younger than 18 in good health and CMV-seronegative. DNA of the CDR3: TGTGCCAGCAGTGAAGCGCTGGGCTACACAGATACGCAGTATTTT. Translation gives CASSEALGYTDTQYF.